These 31 T cell receptor beta chains came from one sample sequenced in a study of T-cell reconstitution after alpha-beta-depleted transplantation in children (dated by TCRdb to about 2016). Explained via the paper, the treatment or condition label denotes: allogeneic hematopoietic cell transplantation with graft depleted of TCRalphabeta T cells and CD19 B cells. Receptor amplification or capture employed PCR. TCRdb names Illumina HiSeq 2500 as the instrument used. To normalize quantification of the TCRbeta repertoire, the TCR libraries were built with molecular barcoding that relied on unique molecular identifiers. TCRdb reprocessed the public reads (quality trimming at Q25 with fastp, clone calling with MiXCR) and kept in-frame beta chains. Rows are unified per CDR3 protein, each entry keeping the most common DNA and genes. The sample records around 240,000 distinct CDR3 sequences, 6.5% to 10% of which are singletons. In total, the top ten clones hold roughly 6% of the sample.

The sequences come from PBMCs, mostly from graft donor cells, collected 180 days after TCRalphabeta/CD19-depleted stem cell transplant. These receptors came from a male patient younger than 18 who had a stem cell transplant for acute lymphoblastic leukemia, so the T cells may come from the graft donor.

This clonotype has a count of ten or more. The chain is built from TRBV9 and TRBJ2-7, with TRBD2 matching over 9 bases. The CDR3 spans 16 residues. Losses at the gene ends were 2 bases for V and 1 base for J; bases not matched to a gene: 7. Germline CDR1 SGDLS, CDR2 YYNGEE. The CDR3 nucleotides read TGTGCCAGCAGCGTCGGGGCTAGCGGGACTTCCTACGAGCAGTACTTC. Its protein is CASSVGASGTSYEQYF.

This clonotype was recorded at least ten times. The rearrangement links TRBV7-2 to TRBJ1-2; 9 bases align to TRBD1. The junction had 3 bases not matched to a gene; V was cut back by 3 bases and J by 4 bases. The CDR3 consists of 14 residues. Germline values: CDR1 SGHTA, CDR2 FQGNSA. As DNA, the CDR3 is TGTGCCAGCAGCTTGACAGGGGGGGGCTATGGCTACACCTTC. It specifies CASSLTGGGYGYTF.

This clonotype was detected many times. V gene TRBV12-5 combines with J gene TRBJ1-3, with D possibly TRBD1 on 5 matching bases. CDR1 LGHNT and CDR2 FRNRAP come from the germline V gene. The CDR3 is 16 amino acids. V dropped 0 bases and J dropped 11 bases, with 20 bases sitting between them. This chain's CDR3 is CASGLVVGGTQSAIYF. CDR3 nucleotide sequence: TGTGCTAGTGGTTTGGTAGTGGGGGGTACTCAATCCGCCATATATTTT.

This clonotype was detected many times. The gene calls are TRBV7-2 and TRBJ1-1; 8 bases are a match to TRBD1. This CDR3 has 14 amino acids. CDR1 is SGHTA, CDR2 FQGNSA, per germline. The V segment lost 5 bases and the J segment 7 bases; nucleotides outside the gene matches: 9. The DNA of the CDR3 is TGTGCCAGCAGCCTTAGACAGGGGAGGGATGAAGCTTTCTTT. This codes for CASSLRQGRDEAFF.

Note on this clonotype: This may arise from a read error, as a much more abundant clone is one base away. This chain joins TRBV28 and TRBJ2-3; 8 bases map to TRBD2. Germline V gives CDR1 MDHEN, CDR2 SYDVKM. CDR3 length: 16 residues. V shed 3 bases, J shed 2 bases, and the junction held 7 bases outside the gene matches. In DNA, the CDR3 is TGTGCCAGCAGTTTCTTGGGTAGCGGGGACACAGATACGCAGTATTTT. It codes for CASSFLGSGDTDTQYF.

Many counts were recorded for this clonotype. The V call is TRBV5-1, the J call TRBJ2-1; D gene unclear. The CDR3 loop spans 15 amino acids. With 0 bases removed from V and 0 bases from J, the gap between germline ends came to 7 bases. Germline values: CDR1 SGHRS, CDR2 YFSETQ. The DNA for the CDR3 is TGCGCCAGCAGCTTGGGGCCGTTCTCCTACAATGAGCAGTTCTTC. This gives the protein CASSLGPFSYNEQFF.

This clonotype was detected many times. The chain links TRBV10-3 to TRBJ2-5; a weak D match, TRBD2 (5 bases). This CDR3 is 17 amino acids long. V was pared by 0 bases and J by 1 base, with 15 bases between. Germline values: CDR1 ENHRY, CDR2 SYGVKD. In DNA, the CDR3 is TGTGCCATCAGTGAGTCGTCGAGGGCCCCCCTCCAAGAGACCCAGTACTTC. It yields the protein CAISESSRAPLQETQYF.

This chain connects TRBV4-1 to TRBJ1-6; 9 positions match TRBD1. This CDR3 region has 15 residues. CDR1 and CDR2 from the germline V gene are MGHRA and YSYEKL. J was trimmed by 8 bases and V by 4 bases; bases with no gene match: 6. DNA of the CDR3: TGCGCCAGCAGCCGCAACCGGGACAGGGATTCACCCCTCCACTTT. Encoded protein: CASSRNRDRDSPLHF.

There are many counts of this clonotype. V usage is TRBV7-8 and J usage is TRBJ2-3; 7 bases fit TRBD2. CDR1 is SGHVS, CDR2 FQNEAQ, per germline. After removal of 6 bases from V and 2 bases from J, the junction contained 5 bases not matched to a gene. This CDR3 has 14 residues. CDR3 sequence: CASRRRGVTDTQYF. As DNA, the CDR3 is TGTGCCAGCAGACGACGGGGGGTCACAGATACGCAGTATTTT.

There are many counts of this clonotype. V is TRBV20-1 and J is TRBJ2-5, with 9 bases fitting TRBD2. J gave up 0 bases and V 3 bases, and 5 bases lay outside the gene matches. In germline, CDR1 is DFQATT, CDR2 SNEGSKA (reference sequence). The CDR3 has 15 amino acids. The CDR3 nucleotides are TGCAGTGCTAGGGGGCTAGCGGGGAACCAAGAGACCCAGTACTTC. Translation: CSARGLAGNQETQYF.

Ten or more counts support this clonotype. This chain uses TRBV9 with TRBJ2-2, with D unresolved. Trimming pared 0 bases from V and 6 bases from J, leaving 12 bases between. The germline CDR1 and CDR2 sequences are SGDLS and YYNGEE. This CDR3 has 15 amino acids. As DNA, the CDR3 is TGTGCCAGCAGCGTAGCTCCCCAGCAGGCCGGGGAGCTGTTTTTT. Translated: CASSVAPQQAGELFF.

This clonotype has ten or more counts. The chain links TRBV28 to TRBJ2-1; D is possibly TRBD2 (6 bases). CDR1 is MDHEN and CDR2 is SYDVKM in the germline V gene. This CDR3 contains 14 residues. The germline V and J ends were trimmed by 3 bases and 6 bases, with 12 bases remaining between them. Here the CDR3 reads CASSFGAGSNEQFF. In nucleotides, the CDR3 is TGTGCCAGCAGTTTTGGGGCGGGAAGCAATGAGCAGTTCTTC.

This clonotype appeared many times. CDR3 DNA: TGTGCCAGCAGCCTTGGACAGGGTGGGCTGGTTGAAAAACTGTTTTTT. Protein product: CASSLGQGGLVEKLFF. The genes are TRBV7-6 and TRBJ1-4; TRBD1 matches 8 bases. This CDR3 contains 16 residues. Germline assignment: CDR1 SGHVS and CDR2 FNYEAQ. After removal of 5 bases from V and 7 bases from J, the junction contained 12 bases not matched to a gene.

This clonotype was observed at least ten times. The chain joins TRBV29-1 to TRBJ2-1; 7 nucleotides agree with TRBD2. Trimming cost V 4 bases and J 7 bases; bases outside gene matches: 1. CDR1 is SQVTM and CDR2 is ANQGSEA in the germline V gene. The CDR3 sequence is 11 residues long. The CDR3 DNA reads as TGCAGCGTTGTGGGGGGGAATGAGCAGTTCTTC. Translating gives CSVVGGNEQFF.

This clonotype was seen at least ten times. The chain is built from TRBV6-1 and TRBJ2-2; possibly TRBD1 for D (5 bases). V was shortened by 4 bases and J by 5 bases, with 8 bases between the two germline ends. This CDR3 has 13 amino acids. Looked up from germline, CDR1 is MNHNS and CDR2 is SASEGT. In DNA, the CDR3 is TGTGCCAGCAGTGGCCCAGGGACCGGGGAGCTGTTTTTT. It specifies CASSGPGTGELFF.

In this sample, this clonotype turned up many times. The chain links TRBV9 to TRBJ2-7, with 9 bases aligning to TRBD2. The germline V gene has CDR1 SGDLS and CDR2 YYNGEE. The CDR3 runs to 14 residues. V was clipped by 0 bases and J by 5 bases; unmatched bases: 3. This chain's CDR3 is CASSVALAGDEQYF. In DNA form, the CDR3 reads TGTGCCAGCAGCGTAGCACTAGCGGGTGACGAGCAGTACTTC.

This clonotype was seen at least ten times. The chain combines TRBV12-3 or TRBV12-4 with TRBJ2-5, with D tentatively TRBD1 (5 bases). CDR3 length equals 14 residues. V was trimmed by 3 bases and J by 7 bases, leaving 15 bases between them. The CDR3 DNA follows: TGTGCCAGCAGTTTGGGGAAGGGGCAGGGGACCCAGTACTTC. Its protein is CASSLGKGQGTQYF.

The table lists this clonotype with many counts. V and J are TRBV7-2 and TRBJ2-7; no clear D. Germline V gene data show CDR1 as SGHTA and CDR2 as FQGNSA. CDR3 length: 14 residues. V lost 4 bases to trimming and J lost 2 bases, with 12 bases between them. CDR3 amino acids: CASSSIRNTYEQYF. In DNA, the CDR3 is TGTGCCAGCAGCTCCATAAGGAATACCTACGAGCAGTACTTC.

This clonotype was counted many times. The J gene is TRBJ2-3, the V gene TRBV12-3 or TRBV12-4, with 9 bases lining up with TRBD2. The CDR3 spans 13 residues. V lost 8 bases and J lost 5; bases outside the gene matches: 5. The CDR3 protein is CASLGLAKDTQYF. CDR3 nucleotides: TGTGCCAGCTTGGGACTAGCTAAAGATACGCAGTATTTT.

This clonotype was picked up many times. The gene calls are TRBV7-9 and TRBJ1-2; D is possibly TRBD1 (5 bases). With 1 base removed from V and 0 bases from J, the gap between germline ends came to 15 bases. The CDR3 extends over 17 amino acids. Germline CDR1 reads SEHNR; CDR2 reads FQNEAQ (reference sequence). Here the CDR3 DNA reads TGTGCCAGCAGCTTAGGGTTCGGGGCAGACCCTAACTATGGCTACACCTTC. This translates into CASSLGFGADPNYGYTF.

Many counts were recorded for this clonotype. This chain uses TRBV21-1 with TRBJ2-2; TRBD2 is the table's D call and was not checked against the DNA. TRBV21-1 is labeled a pseudogene. The CDR3 has 19 residues. CDR3 bases: TGTGCCAGCAATTACGGGACTAGCGGGAGGGCCGTTCAAACCGGGGAGCTGTTTTTT. Translating it yields CASNYGTSGRAVQTGELFF.

This clonotype was seen a handful of times. The gene calls are TRBV6-2 or TRBV6-3 and TRBJ2-4; weak D call: TRBD1 (6 bases). The CDR3 has 15 residues. Germline V gene lookup returns CDR1 MNHEY and CDR2 SVGEGT. Trimming removed 0 bases from V and 9 bases from J, with 15 bases in between. CDR3 in DNA: TGTGCCAGCAGTTACTCGTCCCCGACAGGAGGCATTCAGTACTTC. This sequence encodes CASSYSSPTGGIQYF.

In its sample, this clonotype was seen many times. J is TRBJ2-5 and V is TRBV6-2 or TRBV6-3, with D unresolved. This CDR3 is built from 14 residues. V was cut by 4 bases and J by 7 bases, with 16 bases left in between. Looked up from germline, CDR1 is MNHEY and CDR2 is SVGEGT. The CDR3 DNA follows: TGTGCCAGCAGTTTCAAACCGGCCCCAGGGACCCAGTACTTC. Its translation: CASSFKPAPGTQYF.

This clonotype was recorded many times. J is TRBJ2-7 and V is TRBV5-1; a possible D gene is TRBD2 (5 bases). Germline-derived CDR1 and CDR2 are SGHRS and YFSETQ. The CDR3 loop spans 15 amino acids. V dropped 0 bases and J dropped 7 bases, with 17 bases sitting between them. CDR3 in DNA: TGCGCCAGCAGCTTGGTGCAGGACGGGGTTGGAGAGCAGTACTTC. Translation: CASSLVQDGVGEQYF.

The chain has TRBV18 and TRBJ1-5, with a possible D match to TRBD1 (5 bases). The length of the CDR3 is 15 residues. CDR1 and CDR2 (germline): KGHSH, LQKENI. V was cut by 2 bases and J by 2 bases, with 10 bases left in between. CDR3 loop: CASSPMGGGNQPQHF. In DNA, the CDR3 is TGTGCCAGCTCACCAATGGGGGGAGGCAATCAGCCCCAGCATTTT.

This clonotype was observed at least ten times. This sequence joins TRBV5-5 and TRBJ1-1; 7 nucleotides agree with TRBD1. Germline CDR1 and CDR2: SGHKS and YYEKEE (reference sequence). This CDR3 spans 16 amino acids. V shed 5 bases, J shed 3 bases, and the junction held 13 bases outside the gene matches. CDR3 sequence: CASRGQNSPDDTEAFF. As DNA, the CDR3 is TGTGCCAGCAGGGGACAGAATTCTCCCGACGACACTGAAGCTTTCTTT.

Concerning this clonotype itself: A read error may explain this, as a much larger clone is one base away. The chain employs TRBV20-1 and TRBJ1-2; 9 bases agree with TRBD1. This CDR3 spans 13 amino acids. The germline CDR1 and CDR2 sequences are DFQATT and SNEGSKA (reference sequence). Here the CDR3 DNA reads TGCTTTGCTTGGGACAGGGCTAACTATGGCTACACCTTC. Translating gives CFAWDRANYGYTF.

This clonotype has a count of ten or more. The rearrangement uses TRBV24-1 and TRBJ2-3; no clear D gene. V was cut by 1 base and J by 6 bases, with 10 bases left in between. The CDR3 has 14 amino acids. Germline CDR1 is KGHDR and CDR2 is SFDVKD. The CDR3 region is CATSDFGLKDTQYF. In DNA form, the CDR3 reads TGTGCCACCAGTGATTTCGGCCTGAAGGATACGCAGTATTTT.

The sample holds many counts of this clonotype. The J gene is TRBJ2-7, the V gene TRBV4-1; D may be TRBD2 (5 bases). Germline loops: CDR1 MGHRA, CDR2 YSYEKL. The CDR3 covers 13 residues. V was trimmed by 1 base and J by 7 bases, leaving 11 bases between them. The CDR3 DNA is TGCGCCAGCAGCCAAGCGCCAGCGGTGGAGCAGTACTTC. Translating gives CASSQAPAVEQYF.

V gene TRBV9 combines with J gene TRBJ1-1; 8 nucleotides agree with TRBD1. This CDR3 region has 14 residues. Germline V gene lookup returns CDR1 SGDLS and CDR2 YYNGEE. Trimming at V came to 3 bases and at J to 5 bases, leaving 6 bases not matched to a gene. This CDR3 reads CASSAQGARTEAFF. The CDR3 region has the DNA TGTGCCAGCAGCGCTCAGGGGGCGCGAACTGAAGCTTTCTTT.

This clonotype was detected many times. V usage is TRBV4-1 and J usage is TRBJ2-7; D remains unclear. The ends were cut back, 1 base at V and 2 bases at J, with 9 bases in the middle. The CDR3 extends over 14 amino acids. The germline gives CDR1 MGHRA, CDR2 YSYEKL. For the CDR3, the DNA is TGCGCCAGCAGCCAAGTGGAGAATACCTACGAGCAGTACTTC. Protein sequence: CASSQVENTYEQYF.